Listed below are T cell receptor beta chains from one sample, sequenced in a study of shared clonotypes between healthy human individuals. Here immunoSEQ multiplex PCR was the method, and the copy in TCRdb shows in-frame clones only, minus some. The data contain roughly 1,500,000 clones, less than 99% of them singletons. Sequenced sample: naive CD4+ T cells sorted from blood. These receptors were taken from a young man in good health. CDR3s include the opening cysteine and the closing phenylalanine or tryptophan. A D gene is named only where the DNA matches it firmly. Size is omitted from some rows. Given values are once, few, many or a class for expanded clones.

clone size	D gene	V gene	J gene	CDR3 protein	CDR3 DNA
.	.	TRBV7-9	TRBJ1-4	CASSLTATNEKLFF	TGTGCCAGCAGCCTGACAGCAACTAATGAAAAACTGTTTTTT
.	.	TRBV7-2	TRBJ1-4	CASREAATNEKLFF	TGTGCCTCAAGGGAGGCTGCAACTAATGAAAAACTGTTTTTT
.	.	TRBV9	TRBJ2-3	CASSNPGPSTDTQYF	TGTGCCAGCAGCAACCCCGGGCCTTCCACAGATACGCAGTATTTT
.	TRBD1	TRBV11-2	TRBJ1-2	CASSSPRDRSLYGYTF	TGTGCCAGCAGCTCCCCCCGGGACAGATCTCTCTATGGCTACACCTTC
.	.	TRBV5-1	TRBJ1-4	CASSRDGMNEKLFF	TGCGCCAGCAGCCGGGACGGAATGAATGAAAAACTGTTTTTT
.	TRBD2	TRBV18	TRBJ2-3	CASSSSGRTDTQYF	TGTGCCAGCTCATCAAGCGGGAGAACAGATACGCAGTATTTT
.	.	TRBV7-9	TRBJ1-1	CASSLSDTEAFF	TGTGCCAGCAGCTTAAGCGACACTGAAGCTTTCTTT
.	TRBD2	TRBV27	TRBJ2-7	CASSLAGAYEQYF	TGTGCCAGCTCACTAGCGGGAGCCTACGAGCAGTACTTC
.	.	TRBV4-3	TRBJ2-2	CASSQDPGLGELFF	TGCGCCAGCAGCCAAGATCCTGGCCTAGGGGAGCTGTTTTTT
.	.	TRBV5-4	TRBJ2-7	CASSLPLQGSEQYF	TGTGCCAGCAGCTTGCCCCTCCAGGGTAGCGAGCAGTACTTC
.	TRBD1	TRBV6-5	TRBJ2-7	CASRRLGTGYHEQYF	TGTGCCAGCAGGAGACTCGGGACAGGGTACCACGAGCAGTACTTC
.	.	TRBV6-5	TRBJ2-7	CASSSSGATYEQYF	.
once	.	TRBV4-3	TRBJ2-7	CASSHGQSYEQYF	TGCGCCAGCAGCCACGGGCAGAGCTACGAGCAGTACTTC